A single sample gave rise to the 26 T cell receptor beta chains below, sequenced in a study of blood T cell repertoires in COVID-19. Clones were sequenced by immunoSEQ multiplex PCR, and TCRdb holds only the in-frame ones, with some missing. The sample holds approximately 60,000 clones, more than 65% seen once. Sample: peripheral blood. Receptor source: a human donor in a cohort sampled during active COVID-19.

The rearrangement uses TRBV6-2 or TRBV6-3 and TRBJ1-1; 9 positions match TRBD1. Losses at the gene ends were 2 bases for V and 2 bases for J; bases not matched to a gene: 15. CDR3 length: 19 amino acids. In germline, CDR1 is MNHEY, CDR2 SVGEGT. CDR3 protein: CASSYRKPGQGSSNTEAFF. The CDR3 DNA reads as TGTGCCAGCAGTTACCGTAAACCGGGACAGGGTTCCTCCAACACTGAAGCTTTCTTT.

V and J are TRBV4-2 and TRBJ2-2; the D gene is possibly TRBD2 (6 bases). The CDR3 is 17 amino acids. CDR1 LGHNA and CDR2 YNFKEQ come from the germline V gene. V was cut by 1 base and J by 1 base, with 13 bases left in between. The CDR3 DNA reads as TGTGCCAGCAGCCAAGGGGATTGGGAGGAGAACACCGGGGAGCTGTTTTTT. It yields the protein CASSQGDWEENTGELFF.

In this sample, this clone turned up once. This sequence joins TRBV11-3 and TRBJ2-3, with a tentative D call TRBD2 (6 bases). The CDR3 has 16 amino acids. Trimming took off 5 bases at V and 3 bases at J, with 18 bases between the two ends. Germline lookup yields CDR1 SGHNT and CDR2 YENEEA. The CDR3 here is CASSPGTSRLTDTQYF. In DNA, the CDR3 is TGTGCCAGCAGCCCCGGGACTTCCCGACTTACAGATACGCAGTATTTT.

CDR3 in amino acids: CASSLGARTEAFF. The DNA of the CDR3 is TGTGCCAGCAGCTTAGGCGCTCGGACTGAAGCTTTCTTT. The rearrangement joins TRBV7-2 to TRBJ1-1; D gene ambiguous. Germline CDR1 and CDR2: SGHTA and FQGNSA. Trimming shortened V by 1 base and J by 5 bases, and 8 bases separated the two germline ends. The CDR3 has 13 residues.

The chain has TRBV19 and TRBJ2-5, with D uncertain. Germline V lookup: CDR1 LNHDA, CDR2 SQIVND (reference sequence). V lost 4 bases and J 5 bases, leaving 11 bases between the germline ends. This CDR3 is built from 13 residues. The CDR3 DNA reads as TGTGCCAGTAGTAGACGGTCCGGGGAGACCCAGTACTTC. Residues: CASSRRSGETQYF.

This chain joins TRBV7-8 and TRBJ2-1; 8 bases align to TRBD1. The length of the CDR3 is 17 residues. CDR1 and CDR2 (germline): SGHVS, FQNEAQ. After removal of 4 bases from V and 2 bases from J, the junction contained 10 bases not matched to a gene. The DNA for the CDR3 is TGTGCCAGCAGCTCCCGGGTGCGGGACAGGCCCTACAATGAGCAGTTCTTC. Encoded protein: CASSSRVRDRPYNEQFF.

V usage is TRBV3-1 (or the pseudogene TRBV3-2) and J usage is TRBJ1-2, with no clear D. Germline V gene data show CDR1 as LGHDT and CDR2 as YNNKEL (reference sequence). Trimming left V 0 bases short and J 3 bases short, with 11 bases between. The CDR3 length is 15 residues. The CDR3 region has the DNA TGTGCCAGCAGCCAAGATATACAGAATTACTATGGCTACACCTTC. Encoded protein: CASSQDIQNYYGYTF.

The V call is TRBV7-8, the J call TRBJ1-6, with D perhaps matching TRBD1 (6 bases). The germline V gene has CDR1 SGHVS and CDR2 FQNEAQ. Trimming pared 10 bases from V and 6 bases from J, leaving 13 bases between. The CDR3 length is 13 residues. The CDR3 nucleotides read TGTGCCACCGTCGGGGGGCCTAATTCACCCCTCCACTTT. Residues: CATVGGPNSPLHF.

The chain recombines TRBV9 with TRBJ2-3; D is possibly TRBD2 (5 bases). The V and J ends lost 3 bases and 5 bases respectively, with 16 bases between them. The germline CDR1 and CDR2 sequences are SGDLS and YYNGEE. This CDR3 spans 15 amino acids. The CDR3 loop is CASSGAGGVVDTQYF. The CDR3 nucleotides read TGTGCCAGCAGCGGCGCGGGTGGGGTGGTAGATACGCAGTATTTT.

In its sample, this clone was seen a few times. This rearrangement joins TRBV7-8 to TRBJ2-7; D possibly corresponds to TRBD1 (5 bases). Germline assignment: CDR1 SGHVS and CDR2 FQNEAQ. V lost 5 bases and J lost 3, with 8 bases in between. The CDR3 has 12 amino acids. The DNA of the CDR3 is TGTGCCAGCAGCCAAGACAGCTACGAGCAGTACTTC. This sequence encodes CASSQDSYEQYF.

The chain has TRBV3-1 (or the pseudogene TRBV3-2) and TRBJ1-2, with a tentative D call TRBD1 (6 bases). The V end lost 2 bases, the J end lost 7 bases, and 26 bases lay between the germline ends. This CDR3 spans 18 amino acids. Germline lookup yields CDR1 LGHDT and CDR2 YNNKEL (reference sequence). The CDR3 loop reads CASSQLRTDRSLRGGYTF. The DNA of the CDR3 is TGTGCCAGCAGCCAACTAAGAACCGACAGGTCCCTCAGAGGTGGCTACACCTTC.

In DNA, the CDR3 is TGCGCCAGCAGCTTGGACACCGATAACTATGGCTACACCTTC. Its translation is CASSLDTDNYGYTF. The chain links TRBV5-1 to TRBJ1-2, with unresolved D. Trimming took 0 bases from V and 1 from J, leaving 7 bases between them. Looked up from germline, CDR1 is SGHRS and CDR2 is YFSETQ. The CDR3 is 14 amino acids.

The chain joins TRBV5-6 to TRBJ2-5; 9 bases align to TRBD2. CDR3 size: 16 residues. CDR1 and CDR2 (germline): SGHDT, YYEEEE. Trimming removed 4 bases from V and 1 base from J; junction bases left unmatched: 8. The CDR3 sequence: CASSLSGGGVQETQYF. For the CDR3, the DNA is TGTGCCAGCAGCCTTTCCGGCGGGGGGGTCCAAGAGACCCAGTACTTC. The full variable domain, its missing parts supplied by reference TRBV5-6 and TRBJ2-5, is DAGVTQSPTHLIKTRGQQVTLRCSPKSGHDTVSWYQQALGQGPQFIFQYYEEEERQRGNFPDRFSGHQFPNYSSELNVNALLLGDSALYLCASSLSGGGVQETQYFGPGTRLLVL.

The chain employs TRBV3-1 (or the pseudogene TRBV3-2) and TRBJ2-1; tentatively, D is TRBD2 (7 bases). Trimming removed 7 bases at V and 8 bases at J, with 12 bases between. This CDR3 is built from 12 residues. In germline, CDR1 is LGHDT, CDR2 YNNKEL (reference sequence). The CDR3 sequence is CASKRGGYEQFF. DNA of the CDR3: TGTGCCAGCAAAAGGGGGGGATATGAGCAGTTCTTC.

The chain employs TRBV6-5 and TRBJ2-1, with TRBD1 identical over 9 bases. The CDR3 sequence is 15 residues long. Germline CDR1 and CDR2: MNHEY and SVGAGI. Trimming at V came to 6 bases and at J to 0 bases, leaving 3 bases not matched to a gene. CDR3 in DNA: TGTGCCAGCAGACAGGGACAGGGCTCCTACAATGAGCAGTTCTTC. Translation gives CASRQGQGSYNEQFF.

The V and J genes are TRBV2 and TRBJ2-6, with 11 nucleotides matching TRBD2. The germline V gene encodes CDR1 SNHLY and CDR2 FYNNEI. The V segment lost 2 bases and the J segment 2 bases; nucleotides outside the gene matches: 2. This CDR3 region has 17 residues. CDR3 region: CASSETSGGAGANVLTF. For the CDR3, the DNA is TGTGCCAGCAGTGAAACTAGCGGGGGAGCTGGGGCCAACGTCCTGACTTTC.

V is TRBV9 and J is TRBJ2-5, with 7 bases matching TRBD1. The CDR3 has 15 residues. The germline gives CDR1 SGDLS, CDR2 YYNGEE. V lost 2 bases and J lost 1; bases outside the gene matches: 5. CDR3 in DNA: TGTGCCAGCAGCGTCTCCGGGACAGTCCAAGAGACCCAGTACTTC. It yields the protein CASSVSGTVQETQYF.

The chain combines TRBV25-1 with TRBJ1-2; 10 bases line up with TRBD1. Losses at the gene ends were 3 bases for V and 1 base for J; bases not matched to a gene: 5. The CDR3 length is 16 residues. CDR1 is MGHDK and CDR2 is SYGVNS in the germline V gene. CDR3 DNA sequence: TGTGCCAGCAGTGACCCCGACAGGGGGCTTAACTATGGCTACACCTTC. It is translated as CASSDPDRGLNYGYTF.

The rearrangement joins TRBV6-2 or TRBV6-3 to TRBJ1-1, with 8 bases lining up with TRBD1. The trim removed 6 bases at V and 5 bases at J, leaving 11 bases unmatched. The CDR3 is 15 amino acids. Germline V gene data show CDR1 as MNHEY and CDR2 as SVGEGT. CDR3 DNA: TGTGCCAGCAGCCCGGCGGCAGGGGGCTATACTGAAGCTTTCTTT. Protein product: CASSPAAGGYTEAFF.

The chain recombines TRBV5-1 with TRBJ1-1; D unresolved. This CDR3 region has 13 residues. Looked up from germline, CDR1 is SGHRS and CDR2 is YFSETQ. The germline V and J ends were trimmed by 4 bases and 4 bases, with 11 bases remaining between them. The CDR3 here is CASSTGGITEAFF. The DNA of the CDR3 is TGCGCCAGCAGCACCGGAGGGATCACTGAAGCTTTCTTT.

The chain has TRBV2 and TRBJ1-4; 7 positions agree with TRBD1. Per the germline V gene, CDR1 is SNHLY and CDR2 is FYNNEI. J was trimmed by 5 bases and V by 1 base; bases with no gene match: 4. This CDR3 region has 15 residues. The CDR3 is CASSEGAGGNEKLFF. Here the CDR3 DNA reads TGTGCCAGCAGTGAAGGAGCAGGGGGAAATGAAAAACTGTTTTTT.

The rearrangement uses TRBV5-4 and TRBJ2-5, with 8 bases fitting TRBD2. CDR1 is SGHNT, CDR2 YYREEE, per germline (reference sequence). There are 17 residues in the CDR3. The V gene end was trimmed by 5 bases and the J gene end by 4 bases; junction bases not matched to a gene: 16. CDR3 residues: CASSSNRGGFSIETQYF. The CDR3 nucleotides read TGTGCCAGCAGTTCTAATCGGGGGGGCTTTTCTATAGAGACCCAGTACTTC.

This clone was observed a handful of times. The chain employs TRBV9 and TRBJ2-1, with 8 bases identical to TRBD2. The J segment lost 0 bases and the V segment lost 4 bases, leaving 3 bases of the junction unmatched. Germline CDR1 SGDLS, CDR2 YYNGEE. This CDR3 has 15 amino acids. The CDR3 protein is CASSPGTSSYNEQFF. The CDR3 DNA reads as TGTGCCAGCAGCCCTGGGACTAGCTCCTACAATGAGCAGTTCTTC.

The rearrangement joins TRBV18 to TRBJ2-5; TRBD1 might be the D (5 bases). Germline V CDR1 and CDR2: KGHSH, LQKENI. V lost 4 bases to trimming and J lost 2 bases, with 8 bases between them. The CDR3 spans 13 residues. The CDR3, as DNA: TGTGCCAGCTCACGCGGACAACAAGAGACCCAGTACTTC. As protein: CASSRGQQETQYF.

This chain links TRBV19 with TRBJ2-1, with D hard to call. Trimming left V 4 bases short and J 5 bases short, with 24 bases between. Germline CDR1 is LNHDA and CDR2 is SQIVND (reference sequence). The CDR3 runs to 18 residues. The CDR3 nucleotides read TGTGCCAGTAGTACTTATATTCGCGGCAGTGGTTCAAACAATGAGCAGTTCTTC. Its translation is CASSTYIRGSGSNNEQFF.

V and J are TRBV7-8 and TRBJ2-1; no firm D call. Trimming shortened V by 0 bases and J by 13 bases, and 16 bases separated the two germline ends. The CDR3 contains 14 residues. CDR1 and CDR2 from the germline V gene are SGHVS and FQNEAQ. Here the CDR3 DNA reads TGTGCCAGCAGCTTAGCGACTTCGTCAGTCGTTCAGTTCTTC. It specifies CASSLATSSVVQFF.